Shown below are 13 T cell receptor beta chains from a single sample sequenced in a study of blood T cell repertoires in COVID-19. The method was immunoSEQ multiplex PCR; TCRdb's version includes in-frame clones alone and lacks a portion of them. The sample consists of hundreds of thousands of clones, approximately 90% of them appearing once. Sequenced input: peripheral blood. These receptor sequences come from a woman between 18 and 29 years old who had recovered from COVID-19.

Written as DNA, the CDR3 is TGTGCCACCGGAGGTTTTCTAATGATTAATGAAAAACTGTTTTTT. Translation: CATGGFLMINEKLFF. The chain employs TRBV24-1 and TRBJ1-4; D gene unclear. The CDR3 is 15 amino acids. V was clipped by 9 bases and J by 4 bases, with 17 bases between them. Germline V gene sequence: CDR1 KGHDR, CDR2 SFDVKD.

This clone was counted between two and nine times. This chain connects TRBV14 to TRBJ2-2; 10 bases line up with TRBD2. Per the germline V gene, CDR1 is SGHDN and CDR2 is FVKESK. The trim removed 2 bases at V and 5 bases at J, leaving 2 bases unmatched. The CDR3 loop spans 15 amino acids. This chain's CDR3 is CASSQLAGETGELFF. DNA of the CDR3: TGTGCCAGCAGCCAACTAGCGGGAGAGACCGGGGAGCTGTTTTTT.

This sequence joins TRBV5-6 and TRBJ1-2, with 7 bases fitting TRBD1. Trimming at V came to 2 bases and at J to 8 bases, leaving 9 bases not matched to a gene. Germline values: CDR1 SGHDT, CDR2 YYEEEE. This CDR3 is 14 amino acids long. This CDR3 reads CASSFAGTVKGYTF. DNA for the CDR3: TGTGCCAGCAGCTTTGCCGGGACAGTAAAGGGCTACACCTTC.

The chain combines TRBV7-2 with TRBJ1-2; possibly TRBD1 for D (6 bases). There are 14 residues in the CDR3. Between the trimmed V and J ends, which lost 4 bases and 7 bases, there was a span of 16 bases. Germline V gene sequence: CDR1 SGHTA, CDR2 FQGNSA. The chain's CDR3 is CASSSYSGGRGYTF. CDR3 nucleotides: TGTGCCAGCAGCTCCTATAGTGGGGGCCGTGGCTACACCTTC.

This clone showed up just a few times. The rearrangement links TRBV10-3 to TRBJ1-4; D ambiguous. With 3 bases removed from V and 7 bases from J, the gap between germline ends came to 15 bases. This CDR3 spans 15 amino acids. Germline V lookup: CDR1 ENHRY, CDR2 SYGVKD. CDR3 residues: CAISEETERTEKLFF. CDR3 coding DNA: TGTGCCATCAGTGAAGAGACTGAGCGTACTGAAAAACTGTTTTTT.

V is TRBV6-1 and J is TRBJ2-7; 8 bases are a match to TRBD2. Germline CDR1 and CDR2: MNHNS and SASEGT. V shed 2 bases, J shed 6 bases, and the junction held 6 bases outside the gene matches. This CDR3 region has 14 residues. The DNA of the CDR3 is TGTGCCAGCAGTGAAACCCGGGGGGGGGTCGAGCAGTACGTC. This sequence encodes CASSETRGGVEQYV.

The chain has TRBV27 and TRBJ1-1; D unclear. The germline V and J ends were trimmed by 6 bases and 5 bases, with 13 bases remaining between them. Germline V gene sequence: CDR1 MNHEY, CDR2 SMNVEV (reference sequence). This CDR3 has 13 residues. The DNA of the CDR3 is TGTGCCAGCAGCGAATATGAGGGTACTGAAGCTTTCTTT. Its protein is CASSEYEGTEAFF.

This chain connects TRBV5-1 to TRBJ2-2; D perhaps matches TRBD1 (5 bases). The CDR3 is 15 amino acids. From germline, CDR1 is SGHRS and CDR2 YFSETQ. Trimming cost V 3 bases and J 5 bases, with 14 bases left between them. The CDR3 loop reads CASSSNGAGTGELFF. Written as DNA, the CDR3 is TGCGCCAGCAGCTCCAATGGGGCAGGGACCGGGGAGCTGTTTTTT.

The genes are TRBV6-5 and TRBJ2-3, with 9 bases lining up with TRBD2. Trimming cost V 7 bases and J 5 bases; bases outside gene matches: 7. The CDR3 sequence is 14 residues long. Germline CDR1 and CDR2: MNHEY and SVGAGI. This chain's CDR3 is CASKSSGSGDTQYF. The CDR3 DNA follows: TGTGCCAGCAAAAGTAGCGGGAGTGGAGATACGCAGTATTTT.

This clone appeared once. V usage is TRBV18 and J usage is TRBJ1-4; 8 positions agree with TRBD1. The CDR3 sequence is 16 residues long. Trimming at V came to 3 bases and at J to 5 bases, leaving 8 bases not matched to a gene. Germline V gene lookup returns CDR1 KGHSH and CDR2 LQKENI. The CDR3 loop is CASSPVGQGGNEKLFF. As DNA, the CDR3 is TGTGCCAGCTCACCCGTAGGACAGGGTGGAAATGAAAAACTGTTTTTT.

This clone was counted only a few times. The gene calls are TRBV7-9 and TRBJ2-1, with 10 bases aligning to TRBD2. V lost 5 bases, J lost 0 bases, and 7 bases stayed unmatched. The germline gives CDR1 SEHNR, CDR2 FQNEAQ (reference sequence). This CDR3 region has 17 residues. CDR3 sequence: CASSRPLAGRSYNEQFF. CDR3 coding DNA: TGTGCCAGCAGCCGTCCACTAGCGGGGCGCTCCTACAATGAGCAGTTCTTC.

This clone was seen once. This chain uses TRBV18 with TRBJ2-2; the D is unclear. From germline, CDR1 is KGHSH and CDR2 LQKENI. This CDR3 has 14 residues. The ends were cut back, 0 bases at V and 5 bases at J, with 7 bases in the middle. The CDR3 DNA is TGTGCCAGCTCACCACCTGGTCGGACCGGGGAGCTGTTTTTT. Translated: CASSPPGRTGELFF.

CDR3 DNA: TGTGCCAGCAGCCAAGCCTTGATGCCGACTAGCGGAGATACGCAGTATTTT. It is translated as CASSQALMPTSGDTQYF. The J gene is TRBJ2-3, the V gene TRBV3-1 (or the pseudogene TRBV3-2); 9 bases are shared with TRBD2. The germline gives CDR1 LGHDT, CDR2 YNNKEL (reference sequence). V lost 1 base, J lost 5 bases, and 10 bases stayed unmatched. The CDR3 is made up of 17 amino acids.